The rows below give T cell receptor beta chains drawn from one sample of a study of blood T cells in healthy people across ages. TCRdb re-derived calls from the 5' RACE reads in MiXCR, one entry per CDR3 protein. The sample carries around 1.5 million distinct CDR3 sequences, around 36% recorded once. Sequencing was performed on blood. These receptors were collected from a woman in her twenties or thirties in good health. Each CDR3 is given with its conserved first and last residue. The order of the fields is clone size, J gene, D gene, V gene, CDR3 protein, CDR3 DNA. The D gene is left open where the match is weak. The size field is filled for only some rows; it gives once, few, many or a size class.

clone_size: .; j_call: TRBJ2-7; d_call: .; v_call: TRBV29-1; cdr3_aa: CSVHRSPNKESQYF; cdr3_nt: TGCAGCGTCCACAGATCACCGAACAAAGAGTCCCAGTACTTC
clone_size: few; j_call: TRBJ2-2; d_call: .; v_call: TRBV30; cdr3_aa: CAWKKKVRNTGELFF; cdr3_nt: TGTGCCTGGAAGAAGAAGGTCCGAAACACCGGGGAGCTGTTTTTT
clone_size: .; j_call: TRBJ2-5; d_call: TRBD1; v_call: TRBV7-9; cdr3_aa: CASSLVVGQGQETQYF; cdr3_nt: TGTGCCAGCAGCTTAGTAGTGGGACAGGGCCAAGAGACCCAGTACTTC
clone_size: .; j_call: TRBJ1-4; d_call: TRBD1; v_call: TRBV28; cdr3_aa: CASTSGRLRDSSQKLFF; cdr3_nt: TGTGCCAGCACTTCAGGAAGATTACGGGACAGCTCTCAAAAACTGTTTTTT
clone_size: once; j_call: TRBJ2-3; d_call: .; v_call: TRBV20-1; cdr3_aa: CSAGEGRAADTQYF; cdr3_nt: TGCAGTGCCGGAGAGGGACGCGCGGCAGATACGCAGTATTTT
clone_size: many; j_call: TRBJ2-3; d_call: .; v_call: TRBV7-9; cdr3_aa: CASSPIGGDTQYF; cdr3_nt: TGTGCCAGCAGCCCCATCGGGGGCGATACGCAGTATTTT
clone_size: .; j_call: TRBJ1-2; d_call: TRBD1; v_call: TRBV29-1; cdr3_aa: CSVFDRAEHTF; cdr3_nt: TGCAGCGTTTTCGACAGGGCGGAACACACCTTC
clone_size: few; j_call: TRBJ2-3; d_call: .; v_call: TRBV6-6; cdr3_aa: CASLDTSTDTQYF; cdr3_nt: TGTGCCAGCCTAGACACCAGCACAGATACGCAGTATTTT
clone_size: .; j_call: TRBJ2-2; d_call: .; v_call: TRBV4-2; cdr3_aa: CASSQEGRGAGELFF; cdr3_nt: TGTGCCAGCAGCCAAGAAGGAAGGGGGGCCGGGGAGCTGTTTTTT
clone_size: .; j_call: TRBJ2-5; d_call: .; v_call: TRBV5-1; cdr3_aa: CASSWEPVQETQYF; cdr3_nt: TGCGCCAGCAGCTGGGAGCCGGTCCAAGAGACCCAGTACTTC
clone_size: once; j_call: TRBJ2-5; d_call: .; v_call: TRBV12-3/TRBV12-4; cdr3_aa: CASSYGHEQETQYF; cdr3_nt: TGTGCCAGCAGTTACGGACATGAACAAGAGACCCAGTACTTC
clone_size: .; j_call: TRBJ2-3; d_call: .; v_call: TRBV29-1; cdr3_aa: CSAEDYPTDTQYF; cdr3_nt: TGCAGCGCTGAAGACTACCCCACAGATACGCAGTATTTT
clone_size: .; j_call: TRBJ1-2; d_call: TRBD1; v_call: TRBV7-2; cdr3_aa: CASSLLGQGKGYGYTF; cdr3_nt: TGTGCCAGCAGCCTCCTTGGACAGGGGAAAGGATATGGCTACACCTTC
clone_size: few; j_call: TRBJ1-6; d_call: TRBD1; v_call: TRBV6-6; cdr3_aa: CASSLRDRGVPLHF; cdr3_nt: TGTGCCAGCAGCCTCCGGGACAGGGGGGTACCCCTCCACTTT
clone_size: few; j_call: TRBJ2-1; d_call: .; v_call: TRBV4-1; cdr3_aa: CASSQEQVYANNEQFF; cdr3_nt: TGCGCCAGCAGCCAAGAACAGGTGTACGCGAACAATGAGCAGTTCTTC
clone_size: .; j_call: TRBJ2-7; d_call: TRBD2; v_call: TRBV27; cdr3_aa: CASSQQGLALTYEQYF; cdr3_nt: TGTGCCAGCAGTCAACAAGGACTAGCGCTTACCTACGAGCAGTACTTC
clone_size: .; j_call: TRBJ2-7; d_call: .; v_call: TRBV5-5; cdr3_aa: CASSWPADNYEQYF; cdr3_nt: TGTGCCAGCAGCTGGCCAGCGGACAACTACGAGCAGTACTTC
clone_size: .; j_call: TRBJ1-1; d_call: .; v_call: TRBV29-1; cdr3_aa: CSVEMGSGGTEAFF; cdr3_nt: TGCAGCGTTGAAATGGGGAGTGGCGGCACTGAAGCTTTCTTT
clone_size: few; j_call: TRBJ2-1; d_call: TRBD1; v_call: TRBV5-6; cdr3_aa: CASSLGPGTGRYNEQFF; cdr3_nt: TGTGCCAGCAGCTTGGGCCCCGGGACAGGGAGATACAATGAGCAGTTCTTC
clone_size: .; j_call: TRBJ1-5; d_call: .; v_call: TRBV5-1; cdr3_aa: CASSLAPGDQPQHF; cdr3_nt: TGCGCCAGCAGCTTGGCCCCGGGTGACCAGCCCCAGCATTTT
clone_size: .; j_call: TRBJ2-5; d_call: .; v_call: TRBV3-1; cdr3_aa: CASTRHQETQYF; cdr3_nt: TGTGCCAGCACGAGACACCAAGAGACCCAGTACTTC
clone_size: few; j_call: TRBJ2-5; d_call: TRBD2; v_call: TRBV7-8; cdr3_aa: CASSFPGTSGELEETQYF; cdr3_nt: TGTGCCAGCAGCTTTCCCGGGACTAGCGGAGAACTCGAAGAGACCCAGTACTTC
clone_size: .; j_call: TRBJ1-5; d_call: .; v_call: TRBV30; cdr3_aa: CAWSGGISHSNQPQHF; cdr3_nt: TGTGCCTGGAGTGGCGGGATATCTCATAGCAATCAGCCCCAGCATTTT
clone_size: .; j_call: TRBJ2-5; d_call: TRBD1; v_call: TRBV7-8; cdr3_aa: CASSLPAGGLRKHKETQYF; cdr3_nt: TGTGCCAGCAGCTTACCGGCAGGGGGCTTAAGGAAGCACAAGGAGACCCAGTACTTC
clone_size: .; j_call: TRBJ2-1; d_call: .; v_call: TRBV20-1; cdr3_aa: CSVPGSGGSYNEQFF; cdr3_nt: TGCAGTGTTCCCGGGAGTGGCGGATCCTACAATGAGCAGTTCTTC
clone_size: few; j_call: TRBJ2-1; d_call: TRBD1; v_call: TRBV28; cdr3_aa: CASSLQRTGISNEQFF; cdr3_nt: TGTGCCAGCAGTCTTCAGAGGACAGGGATTTCAAATGAGCAGTTCTTC
clone_size: .; j_call: TRBJ2-7; d_call: .; v_call: TRBV27; cdr3_aa: CASSLLGTHGPNSYEQYF; cdr3_nt: TGTGCCAGCAGTTTATTAGGCACGCACGGCCCAAACTCCTACGAGCAGTACTTC
clone_size: .; j_call: TRBJ2-3; d_call: .; v_call: TRBV6-1; cdr3_aa: CASSEWRGGSTDTQYF; cdr3_nt: TGTGCCAGCAGTGAATGGCGGGGCGGTAGCACAGATACGCAGTATTTT
clone_size: .; j_call: TRBJ1-2; d_call: .; v_call: TRBV6-4; cdr3_aa: CANAGSNYGYTF; cdr3_nt: TGTGCCAACGCGGGATCCAACTATGGCTACACCTTC
clone_size: few; j_call: TRBJ2-1; d_call: .; v_call: TRBV7-2; cdr3_aa: CASSLVVGERFF; cdr3_nt: TGTGCCAGCAGCTTAGTTGTAGGTGAGCGGTTCTTC
clone_size: few; j_call: TRBJ2-7; d_call: .; v_call: TRBV6-1; cdr3_aa: CASSEGRGGIMSYEQYF; cdr3_nt: TGTGCCAGCAGTGAAGGCAGGGGTGGCATTATGTCCTACGAGCAGTACTTC
clone_size: few; j_call: TRBJ1-5; d_call: .; v_call: TRBV15; cdr3_aa: CATSRSRSYSNQPQHF; cdr3_nt: TGTGCCACCAGCCGTTCCCGATCCTATAGCAATCAGCCCCAGCATTTT
clone_size: .; j_call: TRBJ2-7; d_call: .; v_call: TRBV21-1; cdr3_aa: CGSSKEFVPTAGPRRVTYEQYF; cdr3_nt: TGTGGCAGCAGCAAAGAGTTTGTACCTACTGCCGGACCGCGACGGGTTACCTACGAGCAGTACTTC
clone_size: few; j_call: TRBJ2-3; d_call: .; v_call: TRBV7-9; cdr3_aa: CASSHASDTQYF; cdr3_nt: TGTGCCAGCAGCCATGCCTCAGATACGCAGTATTTT
clone_size: .; j_call: TRBJ2-1; d_call: .; v_call: TRBV6-2/TRBV6-3; cdr3_aa: CASSTGTYTNEQFF; cdr3_nt: TGTGCCAGCAGTACCGGGACTTATACCAATGAGCAGTTCTTC
clone_size: .; j_call: TRBJ1-5; d_call: .; v_call: TRBV6-1; cdr3_aa: CASSELHGHPQPQHF; cdr3_nt: TGTGCCAGCAGTGAATTACACGGCCACCCCCAGCCCCAGCATTTT
clone_size: many; j_call: TRBJ2-1; d_call: TRBD2; v_call: TRBV3-1; cdr3_aa: CASSQDLPLAGGEQFF; cdr3_nt: TGTGCCAGCAGCCAAGATCTGCCCCTAGCGGGAGGCGAGCAGTTCTTC
clone_size: few; j_call: TRBJ2-5; d_call: TRBD1; v_call: TRBV9; cdr3_aa: CASSPRQGGVETQYF; cdr3_nt: TGTGCCAGCAGCCCAAGACAGGGGGGAGTTGAGACCCAGTACTTC
clone_size: .; j_call: TRBJ2-5; d_call: .; v_call: TRBV6-5; cdr3_aa: CASRRSGSETQYF; cdr3_nt: TGTGCCAGCAGACGATCCGGATCGGAGACCCAGTACTTC
clone_size: .; j_call: TRBJ1-2; d_call: .; v_call: TRBV30; cdr3_aa: CAWKRRDLYGYTF; cdr3_nt: TGTGCCTGGAAGCGGAGGGACCTCTATGGCTACACCTTC
clone_size: many; j_call: TRBJ2-3; d_call: .; v_call: TRBV3-1; cdr3_aa: CASSGGTRADTQYF; cdr3_nt: TGTGCCAGCAGTGGGGGGACGCGGGCAGATACGCAGTATTTT
clone_size: few; j_call: TRBJ2-1; d_call: TRBD2; v_call: TRBV20-1; cdr3_aa: CSASYGTSGNNEQFF; cdr3_nt: TGCAGTGCTAGCTATGGGACTAGCGGGAACAATGAGCAGTTCTTC
clone_size: .; j_call: TRBJ2-1; d_call: .; v_call: TRBV7-2; cdr3_aa: CASSSRGPWYNEQFF; cdr3_nt: TGTGCCAGCAGCTCCAGGGGCCCATGGTACAATGAGCAGTTCTTC
clone_size: few; j_call: TRBJ2-3; d_call: .; v_call: TRBV7-2; cdr3_aa: CASSLVGSNTQYF; cdr3_nt: TGTGCCAGCAGCTTAGTCGGGTCTAATACGCAGTATTTT
clone_size: .; j_call: TRBJ2-5; d_call: .; v_call: TRBV7-6; cdr3_aa: CASSLEGKVGETQYF; cdr3_nt: TGTGCCAGCAGCTTAGAAGGGAAGGTCGGTGAGACCCAGTACTTC
clone_size: .; j_call: TRBJ2-1; d_call: .; v_call: TRBV7-3; cdr3_aa: CASTKDPGTVYNEQFF; cdr3_nt: TGTGCCAGCACCAAAGACCCCGGGACGGTTTACAATGAGCAGTTCTTC
clone_size: few; j_call: TRBJ2-5; d_call: .; v_call: TRBV20-1; cdr3_aa: CSAQGNQETQYF; cdr3_nt: TGCAGTGCTCAGGGGAACCAAGAGACCCAGTACTTC
clone_size: .; j_call: TRBJ2-2; d_call: TRBD1; v_call: TRBV28; cdr3_aa: CASSLTGGFTGELFF; cdr3_nt: TGTGCCAGCTCCCTCACAGGGGGTTTTACCGGGGAGCTGTTTTTT
clone_size: .; j_call: TRBJ2-5; d_call: .; v_call: TRBV20-1; cdr3_aa: CSARITGYQETQYF; cdr3_nt: TGCAGTGCTAGGATTACAGGGTACCAAGAGACCCAGTACTTC
clone_size: .; j_call: TRBJ1-1; d_call: .; v_call: TRBV7-9; cdr3_aa: CASRNGPTPEAFF; cdr3_nt: TGTGCCAGCAGAAATGGTCCGACGCCTGAAGCTTTCTTT
clone_size: .; j_call: TRBJ1-2; d_call: .; v_call: TRBV7-8; cdr3_aa: CASSSQDISYTF; cdr3_nt: TGTGCCAGCAGCTCCCAGGACATAAGCTACACCTTC
clone_size: .; j_call: TRBJ2-2; d_call: .; v_call: TRBV3-1; cdr3_aa: CASSQLMKDLRANTGELFF; cdr3_nt: TGTGCCAGCAGCCAACTCATGAAGGACTTAAGGGCGAACACCGGGGAGCTGTTTTTT
clone_size: once; j_call: TRBJ1-5; d_call: .; v_call: TRBV20-1; cdr3_aa: CSTRKGTSNQPQHF; cdr3_nt: TGCAGTACTAGAAAAGGGACGAGCAATCAGCCCCAGCATTTT
clone_size: few; j_call: TRBJ2-1; d_call: .; v_call: TRBV7-9; cdr3_aa: CASSFQGRANEQFF; cdr3_nt: TGTGCCAGCAGCTTCCAGGGTCGAGCGAATGAGCAGTTCTTC
clone_size: .; j_call: TRBJ2-7; d_call: TRBD2; v_call: TRBV6-1; cdr3_aa: CASSHTTSGSSYEQYF; cdr3_nt: TGTGCCAGCAGTCATACTACTAGCGGGAGCTCCTACGAGCAGTACTTC
clone_size: many; j_call: TRBJ2-3; d_call: TRBD2; v_call: TRBV10-1; cdr3_aa: CASSESASGAARTDTQYF; cdr3_nt: TGCGCCAGCAGTGAGTCGGCTAGCGGGGCGGCCCGCACAGATACGCAGTATTTT
clone_size: .; j_call: TRBJ2-1; d_call: .; v_call: TRBV10-3; cdr3_aa: CAISEGLSGYYNEQFF; cdr3_nt: TGTGCCATCAGTGAGGGGCTTAGCGGTTACTACAATGAGCAGTTCTTC
clone_size: .; j_call: TRBJ2-3; d_call: .; v_call: TRBV6-2/TRBV6-3; cdr3_aa: CAARRADTQYF; cdr3_nt: TGTGCCGCCCGGAGGGCAGATACGCAGTATTTT
clone_size: few; j_call: TRBJ1-1; d_call: .; v_call: TRBV6-5; cdr3_aa: CASSSGGPTEAFF; cdr3_nt: TGTGCCAGCAGCAGCGGTGGGCCTACTGAAGCTTTCTTT
clone_size: .; j_call: TRBJ2-5; d_call: .; v_call: TRBV5-1; cdr3_aa: CASSFSRGQQETQYF; cdr3_nt: TGCGCCAGCAGCTTTTCCCGGGGGCAACAAGAGACCCAGTACTTC